The clone carrying this T cell receptor beta chain has only one observation. This entry is derived from a study of cytomegalovirus exposure and HLA in healthy donors. PCR was performed using 60 Vbeta and 13 Jbeta primers. In the original workflow: Later reanalysis found 80 million or so unique TCR beta chains, roughly 9.9 million of them shared. The repertoire was sequenced with immunoSEQ multiplex PCR; TCRdb's copy has only in-frame clones and lacks some. V and J calls and clone size are as listed in that table; D and trimming were resolved from the DNA. The table includes over 150,000 clones, roughly 85% detected once. V lost 0 bases and J lost 7, with 12 bases in between. Germline V gene data show CDR1 as SGHTA and CDR2 as FQGNSA. The CDR3 has 14 amino acids.

Specimen: PBMCs. This TCR was recovered from a man under 40 in good health and CMV-seropositive. The chain uses TRBV7-2 and TRBJ1-2; no firm D call. CDR3 sequence: CASSLAAGDPGYTF. The CDR3 coding sequence is TGTGCCAGCAGCTTAGCGGCGGGAGACCCTGGCTACACCTTC.